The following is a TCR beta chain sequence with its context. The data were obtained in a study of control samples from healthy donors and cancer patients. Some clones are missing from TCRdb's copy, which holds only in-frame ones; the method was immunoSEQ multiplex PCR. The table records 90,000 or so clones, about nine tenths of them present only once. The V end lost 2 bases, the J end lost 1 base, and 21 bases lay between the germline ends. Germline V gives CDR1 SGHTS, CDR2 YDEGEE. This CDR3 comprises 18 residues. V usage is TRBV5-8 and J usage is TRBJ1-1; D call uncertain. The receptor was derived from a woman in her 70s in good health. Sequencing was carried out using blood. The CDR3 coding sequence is TGTGCCAGCAGCTTATTAATGGGAACTAATACACCGAACACTGAAGCTTTCTTT. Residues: CASSLLMGTNTPNTEAFF.